One and the same sample provided the 10 T cell receptor beta chains below, sequenced in a study of T cell responses to AZD1222 COVID-19 vaccine. Measured with immunoSEQ multiplex PCR; TCRdb has only the in-frame clones, and not every one. Among fewer than 100,000 clones listed, approximately 84% were seen once. The sample consisted of peripheral blood, taken 28 days after the second AZD1222 dose. Receptors originate from an adult who received the AZD1222 COVID-19 vaccine.

V is TRBV5-5 and J is TRBJ2-3; unclear D gene. The V gene lost 0 bases and the J gene lost 4 bases, with 3 bases spanning the gap. The CDR3 runs 12 residues. Germline CDR1 is SGHKS and CDR2 is YYEKEE (reference sequence). CDR3 residues: CASSLESDTQYF. In DNA, the CDR3 is TGTGCCAGCAGCTTGGAATCAGATACGCAGTATTTT.

This clone showed up just a few times. This chain joins TRBV6-2 or TRBV6-3 and TRBJ2-2; possibly TRBD1 or TRBD2 for D (5 bases each). This CDR3 region has 17 residues. The germline CDR1 and CDR2 sequences are MNHEY and SVGEGT. Trimming left V 5 bases short and J 1 base short, with 17 bases between. CDR3 in amino acids: CASSPNRGGLNTGELFF. The CDR3 nucleotides read TGTGCCAGCAGTCCCAACCGGGGCGGACTGAACACCGGGGAGCTGTTTTTT.

This chain uses TRBV18 with TRBJ2-7, with D perhaps matching TRBD1 or TRBD2 (5 bases each). The CDR3 runs to 14 residues. Trimming took off 5 bases at V and 4 bases at J, with 15 bases between the two ends. Germline assignment: CDR1 KGHSH and CDR2 LQKENI. In DNA, the CDR3 is TGTGCCAGCTCATCCTATTCGGGACCTTACGAGCAGTACTTC. Translating it yields CASSSYSGPYEQYF.

This clone turned up a few times. The genes are TRBV9 and TRBJ2-7; TRBD1 agrees at 10 bases. Trimming took 3 bases from V and 3 from J; bases not matched to a gene: 6. This CDR3 has 15 amino acids. Germline V lookup: CDR1 SGDLS, CDR2 YYNGEE. The CDR3 protein is CASSAGTGVGYEQYF. CDR3 DNA: TGTGCCAGCAGCGCAGGGACAGGGGTTGGCTACGAGCAGTACTTC.

The chain links TRBV4-3 to TRBJ1-2; D unclear. Germline values: CDR1 LGHNA, CDR2 YSLEER. Trimming shortened V by 1 base and J by 4 bases, and 10 bases separated the two germline ends. This CDR3 comprises 14 residues. This CDR3 reads CASSQVARSYGYTF. The CDR3 DNA is TGCGCCAGCAGCCAAGTGGCCCGTAGCTATGGCTACACCTTC.

The V gene is TRBV9, the J gene TRBJ2-5, with 9 bases aligning to TRBD2. With V trimmed by 0 bases and J by 4 bases, 10 bases remained unmatched. The CDR3 extends over 17 amino acids. Germline CDR1 and CDR2: SGDLS and YYNGEE. CDR3 in amino acids: CASSVGSAGGPIETQYF. The CDR3 DNA is TGTGCCAGCAGCGTAGGATCGGCGGGGGGGCCGATAGAGACCCAGTACTTC.

This clone was seen only once. The same CDR3 arises from other DNA sequences in this sample as well. The chain couples TRBV11-2 to TRBJ1-5; 8 nucleotides align to TRBD1. The germline V gene has CDR1 SGHAT and CDR2 FQNNGV. The CDR3 sequence is 13 residues long. V was pared by 5 bases and J by 5 bases, with 2 bases of the junction left unmatched. Written as DNA, the CDR3 is TGTGCCAGCAGCCTACAGGGGGATCAGCCCCAGCATTTT. Translating it yields CASSLQGDQPQHF.

The chain has TRBV7-2 and TRBJ1-4; D might be TRBD1 (5 bases). Germline values: CDR1 SGHTA, CDR2 FQGNSA. The CDR3 is made up of 16 amino acids. With 2 bases removed from V and 13 bases from J, the gap between germline ends came to 23 bases. The CDR3 coding sequence is TGTGCCAGCAGCTTACCCCGGCCGGGACGAATAGGTTCACTGTTTTTT. Translation gives CASSLPRPGRIGSLFF.

This rearrangement joins TRBV20-1 to TRBJ2-5; perhaps TRBD2 as D (5 bases). The ends were cut back, 4 bases at V and 3 bases at J, with 6 bases in the middle. This CDR3 has 11 amino acids. Germline V CDR1 and CDR2: DFQATT, SNEGSKA (reference sequence). In DNA, the CDR3 is TGCAGTGCTACCGGGGAAGAGACCCAGTACTTC. As protein: CSATGEETQYF.

There are a few counts of this clone. The V and J genes are TRBV6-5 and TRBJ2-7; a weak D match, TRBD1 (6 bases). Deletions cut 5 bases from V and 6 bases from J, with 14 bases between. The CDR3 is 13 residues long. The germline V gene encodes CDR1 MNHEY and CDR2 SVGAGI. CDR3 nucleotides: TGTGCCAGCAGTCACAGGGAATACTCCGAGCAGTACTTC. This sequence encodes CASSHREYSEQYF.